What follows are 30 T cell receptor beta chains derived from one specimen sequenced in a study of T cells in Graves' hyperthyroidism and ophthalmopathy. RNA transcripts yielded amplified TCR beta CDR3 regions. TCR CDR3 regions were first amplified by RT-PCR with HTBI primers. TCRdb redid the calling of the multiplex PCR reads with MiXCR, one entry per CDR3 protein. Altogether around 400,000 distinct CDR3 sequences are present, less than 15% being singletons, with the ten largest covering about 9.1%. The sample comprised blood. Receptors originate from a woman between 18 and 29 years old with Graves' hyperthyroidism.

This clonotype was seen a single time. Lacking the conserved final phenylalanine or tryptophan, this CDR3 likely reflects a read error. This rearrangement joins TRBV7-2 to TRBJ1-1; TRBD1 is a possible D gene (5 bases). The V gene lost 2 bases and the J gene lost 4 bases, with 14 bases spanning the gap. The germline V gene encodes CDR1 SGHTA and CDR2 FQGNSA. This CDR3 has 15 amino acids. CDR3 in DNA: TGTGCCAGCAGCTTATACGAGGGCGGGGGCACTGAAGCTTTCTCT. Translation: CASSLYEGGGTEAFS.

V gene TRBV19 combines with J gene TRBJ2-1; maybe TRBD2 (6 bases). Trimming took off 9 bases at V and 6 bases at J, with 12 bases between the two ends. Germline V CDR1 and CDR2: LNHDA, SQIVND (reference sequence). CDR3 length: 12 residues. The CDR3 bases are TGTGCCAGCAAGGGACTTCCCAATGAGCAGTTCTTC. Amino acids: CASKGLPNEQFF.

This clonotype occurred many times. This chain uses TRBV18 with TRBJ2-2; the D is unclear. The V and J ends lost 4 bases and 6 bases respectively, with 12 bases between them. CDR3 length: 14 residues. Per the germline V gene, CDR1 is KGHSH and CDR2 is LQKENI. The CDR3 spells CASSLFGEAGELFF. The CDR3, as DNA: TGTGCCAGCTCACTCTTCGGAGAGGCCGGGGAGCTGTTTTTT.

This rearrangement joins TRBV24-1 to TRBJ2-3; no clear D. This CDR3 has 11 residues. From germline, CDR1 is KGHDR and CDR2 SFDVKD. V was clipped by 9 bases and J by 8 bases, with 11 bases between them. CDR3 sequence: CATETFGTQYF. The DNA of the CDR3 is TGTGCCACCGAGACATTCGGTACGCAGTATTTT.

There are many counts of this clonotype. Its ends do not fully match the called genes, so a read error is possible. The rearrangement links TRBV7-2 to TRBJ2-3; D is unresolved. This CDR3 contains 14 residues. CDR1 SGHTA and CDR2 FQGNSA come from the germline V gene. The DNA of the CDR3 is TGTGCCACCAGCGATTTCCTTTCCACAGATACGCAGTATTTT. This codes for CATSDFLSTDTQYF.

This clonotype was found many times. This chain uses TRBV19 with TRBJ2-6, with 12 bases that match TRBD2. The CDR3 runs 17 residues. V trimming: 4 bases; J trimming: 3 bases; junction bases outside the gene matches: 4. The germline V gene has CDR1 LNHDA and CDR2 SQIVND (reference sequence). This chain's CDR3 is CASSKLAGGNGANVLTF. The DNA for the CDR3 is TGTGCCAGTAGTAAACTAGCGGGAGGTAATGGGGCCAACGTCCTGACTTTC.

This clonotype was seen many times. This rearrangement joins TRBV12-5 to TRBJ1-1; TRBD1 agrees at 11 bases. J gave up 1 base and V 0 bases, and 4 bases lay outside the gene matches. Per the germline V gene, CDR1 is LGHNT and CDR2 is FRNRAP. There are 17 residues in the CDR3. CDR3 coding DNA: TGTGCTAGTGGTTTGGTAGTCGGACAGGGGGCGAACACTGAAGCTTTCTTT. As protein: CASGLVVGQGANTEAFF. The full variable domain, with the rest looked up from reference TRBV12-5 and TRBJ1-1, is DARVTQTPRHKVTEMGQEVTMRCQPILGHNTVFWYRQTMMQGLELLAYFRNRAPLDDSGMPKDRFSAEMPDATLATLKIQPSEPRDSAVYFCASGLVVGQGANTEAFFGQGTRLTVV.

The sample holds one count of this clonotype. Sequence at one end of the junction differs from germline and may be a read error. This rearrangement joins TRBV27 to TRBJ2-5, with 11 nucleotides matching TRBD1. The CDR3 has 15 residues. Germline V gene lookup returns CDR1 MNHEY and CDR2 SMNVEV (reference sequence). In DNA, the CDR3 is TGTCCCAGCAGAGCGCGGGGACAGGGGGAAGAGACCCAGTACTTT. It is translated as CPSRARGQGEETQYF.

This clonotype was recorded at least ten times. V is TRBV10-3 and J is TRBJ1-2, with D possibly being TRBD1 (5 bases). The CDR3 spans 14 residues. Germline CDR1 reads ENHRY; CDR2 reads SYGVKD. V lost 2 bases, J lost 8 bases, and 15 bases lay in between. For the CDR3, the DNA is TGTGCCATCAGTGAGACAGGACCAACGGGGGGCTACACCTTC. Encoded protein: CAISETGPTGGYTF.

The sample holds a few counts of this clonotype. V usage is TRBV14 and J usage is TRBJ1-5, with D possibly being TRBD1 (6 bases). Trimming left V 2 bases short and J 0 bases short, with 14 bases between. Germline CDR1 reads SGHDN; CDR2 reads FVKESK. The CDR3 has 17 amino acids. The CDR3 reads CASSQSRQVFSNQPQHF. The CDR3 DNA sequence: TGTGCCAGCAGCCAATCCCGACAGGTCTTTAGCAATCAGCCCCAGCATTTT.

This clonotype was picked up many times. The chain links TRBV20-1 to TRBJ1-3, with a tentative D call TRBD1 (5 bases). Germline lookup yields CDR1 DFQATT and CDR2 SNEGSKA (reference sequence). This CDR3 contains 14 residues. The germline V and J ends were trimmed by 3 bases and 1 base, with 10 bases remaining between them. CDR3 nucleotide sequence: TGCAGTGCTAGCGCGAGGGGTTCTGGAAACACCATATATTTT. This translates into CSASARGSGNTIYF.

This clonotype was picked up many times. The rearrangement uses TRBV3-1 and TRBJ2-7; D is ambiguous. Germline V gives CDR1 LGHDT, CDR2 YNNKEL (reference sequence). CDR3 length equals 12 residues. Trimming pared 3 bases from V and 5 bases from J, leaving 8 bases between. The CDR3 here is CASSQRWHEQYF. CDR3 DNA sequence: TGTGCCAGCAGCCAGCGGTGGCACGAGCAGTACTTC.

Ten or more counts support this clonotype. In DNA, the CDR3 is TGCGCCAGCAGCCAAGGGACAGGCCTGAACACTGAAGCTTTCTTT. This translates into CASSQGTGLNTEAFF. The chain employs TRBV4-3 and TRBJ1-1; TRBD1 matches at 7 bases. J was trimmed by 0 bases and V by 1 base; bases with no gene match: 2. Germline-derived CDR1 and CDR2 are LGHNA and YSLEER. The CDR3 consists of 15 residues.

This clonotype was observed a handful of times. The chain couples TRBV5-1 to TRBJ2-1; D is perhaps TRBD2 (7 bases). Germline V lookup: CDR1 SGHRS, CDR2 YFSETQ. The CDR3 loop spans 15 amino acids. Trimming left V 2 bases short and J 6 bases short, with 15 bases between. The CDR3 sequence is CASSFWGGPINEQFF. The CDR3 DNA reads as TGCGCCAGCAGCTTCTGGGGGGGGCCTATCAATGAGCAGTTCTTC. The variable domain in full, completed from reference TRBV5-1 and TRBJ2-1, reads KAGVTQTPRYLIKTRGQQVTLSCSPISGHRSVSWYQQTPGQGLQFLFEYFSETQRNKGNFPGRFSGRQFSNSRSEMNVSTLELGDSALYLCASSFWGGPINEQFFGPGTRLTVL.

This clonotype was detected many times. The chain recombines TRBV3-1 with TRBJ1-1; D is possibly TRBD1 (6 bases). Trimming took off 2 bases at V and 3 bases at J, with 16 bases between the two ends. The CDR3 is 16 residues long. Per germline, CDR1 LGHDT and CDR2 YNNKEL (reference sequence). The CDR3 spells CASSQSPGQRDTEAFF. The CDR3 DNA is TGTGCCAGCAGCCAATCCCCCGGACAGCGTGACACTGAAGCTTTCTTT. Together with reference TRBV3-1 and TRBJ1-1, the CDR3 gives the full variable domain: DTAVSQTPKYLVTQMGNDKSIKCEQNLGHDTMYWYKQDSKKFLKIMFSYNNKELIINETVPNRFSPKSPDKAHLNLHINSLELGDSAVYFCASSQSPGQRDTEAFFGQGTRLTVV.

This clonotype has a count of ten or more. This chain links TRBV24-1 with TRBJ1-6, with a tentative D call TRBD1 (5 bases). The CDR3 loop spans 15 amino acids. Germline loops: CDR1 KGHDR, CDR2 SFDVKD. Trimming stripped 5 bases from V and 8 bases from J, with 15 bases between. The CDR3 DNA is TGTGCCACCAGTGCCGCCAGCCCGGGGGATTCACCCCTCCACTTT. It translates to CATSAASPGDSPLHF.

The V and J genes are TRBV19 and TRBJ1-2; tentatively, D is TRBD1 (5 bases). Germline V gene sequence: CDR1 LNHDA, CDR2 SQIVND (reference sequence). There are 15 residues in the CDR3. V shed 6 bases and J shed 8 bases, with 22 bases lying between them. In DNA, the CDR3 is TGTGCCAGTAGAGCAACGTCCGGCAGGGAGGGCGGCTACACCTTC. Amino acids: CASRATSGREGGYTF.

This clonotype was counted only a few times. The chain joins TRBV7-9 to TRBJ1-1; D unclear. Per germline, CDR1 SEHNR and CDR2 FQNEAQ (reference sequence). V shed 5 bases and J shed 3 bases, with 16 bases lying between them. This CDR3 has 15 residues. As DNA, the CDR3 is TGTGCCAGCAGCCTCGTTGGGGTGACCGACACTGAAGCTTTCTTT. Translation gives CASSLVGVTDTEAFF.

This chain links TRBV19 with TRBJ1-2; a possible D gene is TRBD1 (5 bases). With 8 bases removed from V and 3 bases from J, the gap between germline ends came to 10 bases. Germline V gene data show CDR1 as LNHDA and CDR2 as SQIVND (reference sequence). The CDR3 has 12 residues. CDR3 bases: TGTGCCAGTTCGGGGCAGCACTATGGCTACACCTTC. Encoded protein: CASSGQHYGYTF.

The CDR3 loop is CASARQGDSYEQYF. The CDR3 DNA sequence: TGTGCCAGCGCTCGACAGGGGGACTCCTACGAGCAGTACTTC. This chain connects TRBV5-5 to TRBJ2-7; 9 bases line up with TRBD1. From germline, CDR1 is SGHKS and CDR2 YYEKEE (reference sequence). The CDR3 extends over 14 amino acids. Trimming took 7 bases from V and 0 from J; bases not matched to a gene: 5. The variable domain in full, with the rest retrieved from reference TRBV5-5 and TRBJ2-7, is DAGVTQSPTHLIKTRGQQVTLRCSPISGHKSVSWYQQVLGQGPQFIFQYYEKEERGRGNFPDRFSARQFPNYSSELNVNALLLGDSALYLCASARQGDSYEQYFGPGTRLTVT.

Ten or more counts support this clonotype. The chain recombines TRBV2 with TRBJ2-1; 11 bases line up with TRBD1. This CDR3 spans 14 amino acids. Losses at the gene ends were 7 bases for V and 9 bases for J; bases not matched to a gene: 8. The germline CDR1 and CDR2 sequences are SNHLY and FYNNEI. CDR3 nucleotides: TGTGCCAGCACCCGGGACAGGGGGGTAGGTGAGCAGTTCTTC. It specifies CASTRDRGVGEQFF.

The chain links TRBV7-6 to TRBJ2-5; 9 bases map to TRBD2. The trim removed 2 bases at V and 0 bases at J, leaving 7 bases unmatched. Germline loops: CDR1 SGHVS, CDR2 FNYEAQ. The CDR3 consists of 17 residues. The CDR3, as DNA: TGTGCCAGCAGCTTACTCTTTTCTAGCGGGGACCAAGAGACCCAGTACTTC. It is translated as CASSLLFSSGDQETQYF.

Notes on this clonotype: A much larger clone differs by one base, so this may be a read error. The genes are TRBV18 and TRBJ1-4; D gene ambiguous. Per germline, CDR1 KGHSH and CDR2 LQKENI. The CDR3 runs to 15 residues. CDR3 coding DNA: TGTGCCAGCTCACCTACCGCCGTGGGGAGTGAAAAACTGCTTTTT. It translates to CASSPTAVGSEKLLF.

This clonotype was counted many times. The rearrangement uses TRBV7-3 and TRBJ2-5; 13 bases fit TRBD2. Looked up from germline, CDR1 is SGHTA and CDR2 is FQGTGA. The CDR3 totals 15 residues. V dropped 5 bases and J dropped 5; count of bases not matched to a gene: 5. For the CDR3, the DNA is TGTGCCAGCAGCCGGACTAGCGGGGGCCTCGAGACCCAGTACTTC. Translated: CASSRTSGGLETQYF.

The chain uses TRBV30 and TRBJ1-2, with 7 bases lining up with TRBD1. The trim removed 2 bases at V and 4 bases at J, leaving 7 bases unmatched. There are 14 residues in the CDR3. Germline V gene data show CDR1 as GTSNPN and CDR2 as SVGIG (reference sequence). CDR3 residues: CAWSRSGGSYGYTF. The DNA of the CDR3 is TGTGCCTGGAGTCGCTCAGGGGGGAGCTATGGCTACACCTTC.

This CDR3 reads CASSDGNYGYTF. The CDR3 DNA is TGTGCCAGCAGTGACGGTAACTATGGCTACACCTTC. This chain joins TRBV6-4 and TRBJ1-2; no reliable D call. This CDR3 is built from 12 residues. Germline V gene data show CDR1 as MRHNA and CDR2 as SNTAGT. Deletions cut 2 bases from V and 1 base from J, with 2 bases between.

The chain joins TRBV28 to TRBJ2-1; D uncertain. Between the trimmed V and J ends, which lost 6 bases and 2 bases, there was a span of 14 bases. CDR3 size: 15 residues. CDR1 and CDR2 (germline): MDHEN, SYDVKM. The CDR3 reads CASSYRHGTYNEQFF. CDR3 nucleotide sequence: TGTGCCAGCAGCTATCGACACGGAACCTACAATGAGCAGTTCTTC.

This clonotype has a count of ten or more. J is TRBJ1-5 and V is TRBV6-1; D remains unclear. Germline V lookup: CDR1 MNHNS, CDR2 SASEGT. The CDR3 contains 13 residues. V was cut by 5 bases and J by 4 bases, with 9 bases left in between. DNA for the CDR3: TGTGCCAGCAGTAAACAGAGTAATCAGCCCCAGCATTTT. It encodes CASSKQSNQPQHF.

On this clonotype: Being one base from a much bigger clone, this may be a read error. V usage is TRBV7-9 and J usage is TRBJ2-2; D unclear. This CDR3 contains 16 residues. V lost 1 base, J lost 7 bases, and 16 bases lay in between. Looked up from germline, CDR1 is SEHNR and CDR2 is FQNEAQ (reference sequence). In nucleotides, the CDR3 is TGTGCCAGCAGCTTAGGAGTGGGGATTGGCATCGGGGAGCTGTTTTTT. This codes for CASSLGVGIGIGELFF. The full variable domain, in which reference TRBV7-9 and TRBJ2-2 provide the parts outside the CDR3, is DTGVSQNPRHKITKRGQNVTFRCDPISEHNRLYWYRQTLGQGPEFLTYFQNEAQLEKSRLLSDRFSAERPKGSFSTLEIQRTEQGDSAMYLCASSLGVGIGIGELFFGEGSRLTVL.

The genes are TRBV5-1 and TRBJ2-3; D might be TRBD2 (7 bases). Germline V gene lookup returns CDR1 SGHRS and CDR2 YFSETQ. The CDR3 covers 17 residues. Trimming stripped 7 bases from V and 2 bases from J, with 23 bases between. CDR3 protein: CASGPAAGAALTDTQYF. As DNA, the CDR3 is TGCGCCAGCGGCCCAGCTGCGGGGGCCGCCCTCACAGATACGCAGTATTTT.